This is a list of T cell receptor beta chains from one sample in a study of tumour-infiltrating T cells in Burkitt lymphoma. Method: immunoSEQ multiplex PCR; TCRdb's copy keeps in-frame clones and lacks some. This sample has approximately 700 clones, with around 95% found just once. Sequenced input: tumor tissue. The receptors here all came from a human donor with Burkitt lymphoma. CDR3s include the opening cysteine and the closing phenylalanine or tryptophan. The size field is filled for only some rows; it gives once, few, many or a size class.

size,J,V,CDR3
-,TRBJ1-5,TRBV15,CATSRGTSNQPQHF
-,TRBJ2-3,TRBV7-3,CASSRLAGGADTQYF
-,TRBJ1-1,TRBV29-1,CSPERGTEAFF
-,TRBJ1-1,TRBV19,CASSGLMAFF
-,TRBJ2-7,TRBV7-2,CASSQGETDRLYF
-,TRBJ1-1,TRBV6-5,CASSEYGHQNTEAFF
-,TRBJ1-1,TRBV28,CASSLSLGNTEAFF
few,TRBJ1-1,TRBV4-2,CASSQDGGGEKAFF
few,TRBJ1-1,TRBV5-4,CASSLGLTEAFF
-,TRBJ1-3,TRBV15,CATSRDLGGNTIYF
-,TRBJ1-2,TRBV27,CASSLGLGLYGYTF
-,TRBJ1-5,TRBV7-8,CASSLLGVQPQHF
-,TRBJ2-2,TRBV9,CASSVVGTNTGELFF
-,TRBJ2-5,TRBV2,CASSGGLAGGTQETQYF
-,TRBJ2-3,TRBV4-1,CASSQDPQGTDTQYF
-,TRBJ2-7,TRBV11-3,CASSLTASREQYF
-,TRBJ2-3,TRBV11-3,CASSLSSSDTQYF
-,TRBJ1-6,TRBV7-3,CASSSTAGYNSPLHF
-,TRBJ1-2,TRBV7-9,CASSLGQGFYGYTF
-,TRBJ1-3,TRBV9,CASSAGTGGLENTIYF
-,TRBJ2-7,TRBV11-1,CASSLPQGTSYEQYF
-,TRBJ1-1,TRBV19,CASSMGPNTEAFF
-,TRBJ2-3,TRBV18,CASSPDRGGDTQYF
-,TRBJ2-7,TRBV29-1,CSVWDSLNEQYF
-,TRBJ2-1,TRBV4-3,CASSQERVSYNEQFF
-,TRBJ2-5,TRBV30,CAWKLGTSRKETQYF
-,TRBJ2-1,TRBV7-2,CASSPDWSSYNEQFF
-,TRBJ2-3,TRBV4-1,CASSARGARTDTQYF
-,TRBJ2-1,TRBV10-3,CAIKGRDNEQFF
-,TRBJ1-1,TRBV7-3,CASSLQGNTEAFF
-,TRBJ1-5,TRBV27,CASSPGTGANQPQHF
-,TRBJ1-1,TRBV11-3,CASSSRQGAGEAFF
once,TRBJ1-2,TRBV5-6,CASSLFNYGYTF
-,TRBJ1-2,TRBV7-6,CASGRGEGYGYTF
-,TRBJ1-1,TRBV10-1,CASSYRVNTEAFF
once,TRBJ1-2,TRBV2,CASSVDRVYGYTF
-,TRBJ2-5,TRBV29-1,CSLWGRTEGQGETQYF
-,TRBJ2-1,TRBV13,CASSLDLYYTSDNEQFF
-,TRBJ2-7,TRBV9,CASSPWDSLSYEQYF
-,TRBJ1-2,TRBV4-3,CASSQTRSGPGYGYTF
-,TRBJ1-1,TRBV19,CASSIGQRPEAFF
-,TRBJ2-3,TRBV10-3,CAISVGGTSGDTDTQYF
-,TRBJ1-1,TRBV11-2,CASSLVPGQGTEAFF
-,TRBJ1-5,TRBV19,CASTSETHQPQHF
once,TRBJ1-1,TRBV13,CASSFAGRTEAFF
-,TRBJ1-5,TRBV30,CAWSLWGNQPQHF
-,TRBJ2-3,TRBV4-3,CASSQGSGDTQYF
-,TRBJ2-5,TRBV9,CASSVGQGRSETQYF
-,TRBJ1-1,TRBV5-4,CASSLVSGNTEAFF
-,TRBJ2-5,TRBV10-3,CAIRPDRYQETQYF
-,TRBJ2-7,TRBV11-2,CASSLTSVREQYF
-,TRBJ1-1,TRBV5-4,CASSSSDRDLEAFF
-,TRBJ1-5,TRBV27,CASSLSQRYQPQHF
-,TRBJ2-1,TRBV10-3,CAIGDFWTGDNYNEQFF